This T cell receptor beta chain was identified during a study of T cells in women clearing cervical HPV infection. TCRdb's copy holds only in-frame clones and misses some; the assay was immunoSEQ multiplex PCR. The sample has roughly 50,000 clones. A word on this clone: The observed sequence ends 3 residues before the CDR3 terminus, with the missing tail filled in from the germline J gene.

The germline gives CDR1 SQVTM, CDR2 ANQGSEA. V shed 8 bases, J shed 4 bases, and the junction held 10 bases outside the gene matches. This CDR3 is 13 amino acids long. The TCR was taken from a woman aged 18 to 75 with a cervical HPV16 infection that either progressed to CIN3+ or cleared (not recorded which). Specimen: blood buffy coat. This chain links TRBV29-1 with TRBJ1-1, with 7 bases identical to TRBD1. CDR3 in amino acids: CSSSISGGTEAFF. The covered CDR3 bases are TGCAGCAGCTCTATTTCAGGGGGCACTGAA. The entire variable domain, with the rest obtained from reference TRBV29-1 and TRBJ1-1, is as follows: SAVISQKPSRDICQRGTSLTIQCQVDSQVTMMFWYRQQPGQSLTLIATANQGSEATYESGFVIDKFPISRPNLTFSTLTVSNMSPEDSSIYLCSSSISGGTEAFFGQGTRLTVV.